This T cell receptor (beta chain) comes out of a study of control samples from healthy donors and cancer patients. Repertoires were generated with immunoSEQ multiplex PCR, while TCRdb's copy carries only in-frame clones and drops some. The profile shows some 120,000 clones, roughly nine tenths of them singletons. The CDR3 has 15 residues. From germline, CDR1 is MNHEY and CDR2 SMNVEV (reference sequence). V shed 5 bases and J 3 bases; nucleotides not matched to a gene: 7. This TCR derives from a woman aged 50 to 60 with colorectal cancer. The V call is TRBV27, the J call TRBJ2-7, with 10 bases identical to TRBD1. Sample: PBMCs. The CDR3 protein is CASSPTGTGVYEQYF. The CDR3 nucleotides read TGTGCCAGCAGTCCCACCGGGACAGGGGTCTACGAGCAGTACTTC.